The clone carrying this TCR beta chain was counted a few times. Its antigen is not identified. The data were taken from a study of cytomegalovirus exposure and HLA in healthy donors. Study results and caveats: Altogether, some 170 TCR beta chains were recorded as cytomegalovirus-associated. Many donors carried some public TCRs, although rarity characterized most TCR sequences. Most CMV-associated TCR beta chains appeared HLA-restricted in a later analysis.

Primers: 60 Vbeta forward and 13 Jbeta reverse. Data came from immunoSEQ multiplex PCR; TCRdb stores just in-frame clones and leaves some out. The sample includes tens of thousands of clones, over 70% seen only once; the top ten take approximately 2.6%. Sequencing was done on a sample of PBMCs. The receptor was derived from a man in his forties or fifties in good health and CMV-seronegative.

CDR3 protein: CASRSGANGYTF. The DNA of the CDR3 is TGTGCCAGCAGATCAGGGGCAAATGGCTACACCTTC. The V call is TRBV6-5, the J call TRBJ1-2; TRBD1 might be the D (6 bases). Trimming removed 6 bases at V and 6 bases at J, with 11 bases between. Germline V gives CDR1 MNHEY, CDR2 SVGAGI. The CDR3 is made up of 12 amino acids.